Listed below are T cell receptor beta chains from one sample, sequenced in a study of Ad26.COV2.S vaccination and SARS-CoV-2 variants. The data were produced by immunoSEQ multiplex PCR, yet TCRdb's version contains in-frame clones alone and is incomplete. The sample consists of 440,000 or so clones, roughly 87% of them appearing once. The source was peripheral blood, collected in a trial of Ad26.COV2.S vaccine versus placebo. These receptors originate from a person between 18 and 65 years old who received the Ad26.COV2.S COVID-19 vaccine or a placebo. Both conserved end residues are part of each CDR3. D genes are given only for firm matches.

J gene	D gene	V gene	CDR3 DNA	CDR3 protein
TRBJ2-5	NA	TRBV7-2	TGTGCCAGCAGTTCGCAGGAGTCCGGGACCCAGTACTTC	CASSSQESGTQYF
TRBJ2-1	NA	TRBV6-5	TGTGCCAGCAGCCAGGTAATGAATAACAATGAGCAGTTCTTC	CASSQVMNNNEQFF
TRBJ1-5	NA	TRBV2	TGTGCCAGCAAGAGCAGGGTGGAGCAGCCCCAGCATTTT	CASKSRVEQPQHF
TRBJ2-2	NA	TRBV11-2	TGTGCCAGCAGCTTACAGCCGTCCGTAGCGGTTACCGGGGAGCTGTTTTTT	CASSLQPSVAVTGELFF
TRBJ2-1	NA	TRBV3-1/TRBV3-2	TGTGCCAGCAGCTACTCCTCCAATGAGCAGTTCTTC	CASSYSSNEQFF
TRBJ2-5	NA	TRBV5-1	TGCGCCAGCAGCTTTCAGAGAGGGGGAGAGACCCAGTACTTC	CASSFQRGGETQYF
TRBJ1-1	NA	TRBV6-5	TGTGCCAGCATCGGGGTGCCGGGAACTAGGCCTGAAGCTTTCTTT	CASIGVPGTRPEAFF
TRBJ2-7	NA	TRBV5-1	TGCGCCAGCAGCTCGCATTTGGAACAGGGCCAATCGGGGGAGCAGTACTTC	CASSSHLEQGQSGEQYF
TRBJ2-1	NA	TRBV10-3	TGTGCCATCAGGGAGACATCCCCGGACAATGAGCAGTTCTTC	CAIRETSPDNEQFF
TRBJ2-4	TRBD2	TRBV5-4	TGTGCCAGCAGCTTCCCTAGCGGGGGCAAAAACATTCAGTACTTC	CASSFPSGGKNIQYF